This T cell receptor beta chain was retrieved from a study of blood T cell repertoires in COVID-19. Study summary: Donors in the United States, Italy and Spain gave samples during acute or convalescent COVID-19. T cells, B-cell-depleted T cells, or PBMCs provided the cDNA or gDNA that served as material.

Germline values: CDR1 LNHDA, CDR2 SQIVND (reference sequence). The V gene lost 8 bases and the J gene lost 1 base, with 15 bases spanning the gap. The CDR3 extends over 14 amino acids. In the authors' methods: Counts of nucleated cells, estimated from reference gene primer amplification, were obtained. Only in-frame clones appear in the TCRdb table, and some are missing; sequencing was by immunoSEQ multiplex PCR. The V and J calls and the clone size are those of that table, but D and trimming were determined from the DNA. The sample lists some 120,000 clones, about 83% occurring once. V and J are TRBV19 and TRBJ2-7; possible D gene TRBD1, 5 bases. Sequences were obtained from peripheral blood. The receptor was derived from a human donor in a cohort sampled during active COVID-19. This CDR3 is CASSIQAGSYEQYF. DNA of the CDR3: TGTGCCAGTTCCATACAGGCAGGGTCCTACGAGCAGTACTTC.